This T cell receptor (beta chain) emerged from a study of blood T cell repertoires in COVID-19. Turning to the study itself: COVID-19 samples from acute and convalescent phases originated in the United States, Italy and Spain. Sources were T cells, B-cell-depleted T cells, or PBMCs; the material itself was cDNA or gDNA.

As originally analysed: Using reference gene primer amplification, nucleated cell counts were estimated. Generated by immunoSEQ multiplex PCR, the TCRdb table keeps only in-frame clones and is missing some. The V and J calls and clone size were taken over from that table, and D and trimming were inferred from the DNA. This table holds 90,000 to 140,000 clones, 81% found once. From germline, CDR1 is SGHTA and CDR2 FQGNSA. Trimming took 3 bases from V and 12 from J; bases not matched to a gene: 11. The CDR3 runs to 15 residues. This sequence originates from a man aged 80 or over with acute or convalescent COVID-19. Source material: peripheral blood. The chain uses TRBV7-2 and TRBJ2-1; 10 nucleotides agree with TRBD2. The CDR3 region is CASSFGTSGERRQFF. CDR3 bases: TGTGCCAGCAGCTTCGGAACTAGCGGGGAAAGAAGGCAGTTCTTC.